This TCR beta chain came from a study of blood T cell repertoires in COVID-19. About the research overall: The origin of the acute and convalescent COVID-19 samples was the United States, Italy and Spain. From T cells, B-cell-depleted T cells, or PBMCs came the material, which was cDNA or gDNA.

Authors' methods: Amplification of reference gene primers provided the estimated nucleated cell counts. Assay: immunoSEQ multiplex PCR; the TCRdb copy retains only in-frame clones and omits some. V, J and clone size derive from that table, while D and trimming were established from the DNA sequence. Of more than 10,000 clones in the sample, nearly 90% are singletons; the top ten hold around 21%. This clonotype originated in a human donor with active COVID-19. The donor label of this sample is uncertain. Material for sequencing was peripheral blood.

The CDR3 protein is CASSLEGRGKEAFF. The DNA for the CDR3 is TGCGCCAGCAGCTTGGAAGGCAGGGGGAAGGAAGCTTTCTTT. The V call is TRBV5-1, the J call TRBJ1-1; 7 bases agree with TRBD1. The V gene end was trimmed by 0 bases and the J gene end by 8 bases; junction bases not matched to a gene: 7. The CDR3 spans 14 residues. Germline CDR1 is SGHRS and CDR2 is YFSETQ.